The 14 T cell receptor beta chains listed next were all sequenced from one sample in a study of cytomegalovirus exposure and HLA in healthy donors. Sequencing used immunoSEQ multiplex PCR; TCRdb keeps in-frame clones, though not all of them. The table includes fewer than 130,000 clones, more than 70% detected once. The material sequenced was PBMCs. All receptors come from a woman between 18 and 30 years old in good health and CMV-seronegative.

The chain carries TRBV27 and TRBJ2-5; no reliable D call. CDR1 and CDR2 (germline): MNHEY, SMNVEV (reference sequence). The CDR3 has 15 residues. V lost 0 bases to trimming and J lost 5 bases, with 13 bases between them. This CDR3 reads CASSLSSLVGETQYF. In nucleotides, the CDR3 is TGTGCCAGCAGTTTATCTAGCCTAGTTGGGGAGACCCAGTACTTC.

Turning to this clone: A read error may account for a junction end that differs from germline. The chain has TRBV11-1 and TRBJ2-1; 11 positions agree with TRBD2. The CDR3 runs 18 residues. CDR1 and CDR2 (germline): SGHAT, FQDESV (reference sequence). In DNA, the CDR3 is TGTGCCAGCAGCTTAGATTTTGGGGGAGCGGGGACTAGCGGTGGGCACATCTTC. It encodes CASSLDFGGAGTSGGHIF.

V and J are TRBV10-2 and TRBJ1-1; D call uncertain. CDR1 is WSHSY, CDR2 SAAADI, per germline. With 2 bases removed from V and 1 base from J, the gap between germline ends came to 8 bases. CDR3 length: 14 residues. The CDR3 bases are TGCGCCAGCAGTGAGCCCGGCGGGAACACTGAAGCTTTCTTT. Encoded protein: CASSEPGGNTEAFF.

The chain links TRBV14 to TRBJ2-1, with 7 bases fitting TRBD2. Looked up from germline, CDR1 is SGHDN and CDR2 is FVKESK. CDR3 length: 22 residues. Trimming removed 1 base from V and 3 bases from J; junction bases left unmatched: 24. CDR3 protein: CASSQAFRGWTERGSLYNEQFF. The CDR3 coding sequence is TGTGCCAGCAGCCAAGCCTTTCGGGGATGGACGGAGCGGGGTTCCCTCTACAATGAGCAGTTCTTC.

J is TRBJ1-2 and V is TRBV6-4; D gene ambiguous. Trimming took 0 bases from V and 2 from J, leaving 10 bases between them. This CDR3 comprises 15 residues. Germline assignment: CDR1 MRHNA and CDR2 SNTAGT. The DNA for the CDR3 is TGTGCCAGCAGTGACTCGATATACACAAACTATGGCTACACCTTC. The encoded protein is CASSDSIYTNYGYTF.

The J gene is TRBJ1-2, the V gene TRBV5-6; D is unclear. Trimming stripped 0 bases from V and 1 base from J, with 10 bases between. Germline-derived CDR1 and CDR2 are SGHDT and YYEEEE. The CDR3 totals 15 residues. Here the CDR3 reads CASSLGSGSNYGYTF. In nucleotides, the CDR3 is TGTGCCAGCAGCTTGGGGTCAGGCAGTAACTATGGCTACACCTTC.

The chain uses TRBV6-1 and TRBJ1-1, with 7 bases matching TRBD1. Germline CDR1 is MNHNS and CDR2 is SASEGT. The CDR3 is made up of 11 amino acids. The junction had 3 bases not matched to a gene; V was cut back by 7 bases and J by 7 bases. CDR3 sequence (DNA): TGTGCCAGCACAGGGGGAATTGAAGCTTTCTTT. Translated, it gives CASTGGIEAFF.

The chain joins TRBV7-2 to TRBJ2-5, with 10 bases fitting TRBD2. J was trimmed by 5 bases and V by 3 bases; bases with no gene match: 9. The CDR3 is made up of 16 amino acids. In germline, CDR1 is SGHTA, CDR2 FQGNSA. CDR3 residues: CASSLSSGRAGETQYF. CDR3 in DNA: TGTGCCAGCAGCTTGTCGAGCGGGAGGGCTGGGGAGACCCAGTACTTC.

The J gene is TRBJ2-7, the V gene TRBV10-3, with D maybe TRBD2 (5 bases). Per germline, CDR1 ENHRY and CDR2 SYGVKD. V was clipped by 3 bases and J by 2 bases, with 8 bases between them. The CDR3 totals 13 residues. The CDR3 sequence: CAISERDTYEQYF. The CDR3 DNA reads as TGTGCCATCAGTGAACGGGATACCTACGAGCAGTACTTC.

The chain combines TRBV2 with TRBJ2-1; 12 positions agree with TRBD1. CDR1 and CDR2 from the germline V gene are SNHLY and FYNNEI. Trimming took 6 bases from V and 7 from J; bases not matched to a gene: 7. The CDR3 runs 15 residues. The CDR3 bases are TGTGCCAGCAGGGGGGACAGGGGGCCTCATAATGAGCAGTTCTTC. Encoded protein: CASRGDRGPHNEQFF. Based on the CDR3 plus reference TRBV2 and TRBJ2-1, the full variable domain is EPEVTQTPSHQVTQMGQEVILRCVPISNHLYFYWYRQILGQKVEFLVSFYNNEISEKSEIFDDQFSVERPDGSNFTLKIRSTKLEDSAMYFCASRGDRGPHNEQFFGPGTRLTVL.

This chain uses TRBV7-9 with TRBJ2-1, with TRBD2 matching over 10 bases. This CDR3 region has 19 residues. V lost 5 bases to trimming and J lost 6 bases; unmatched junction nucleotides: 19. The germline V gene encodes CDR1 SEHNR and CDR2 FQNEAQ (reference sequence). The CDR3 nucleotides read TGTGCCAGCAGCCCCGACGGACGGGCGGGGACTAGCGTTATCAATGAGCAGTTCTTC. This gives the protein CASSPDGRAGTSVINEQFF.

The rearrangement links TRBV6-1 to TRBJ2-7; TRBD1 aligns across 8 bases. The V gene's germline CDR1 is MNHNS and CDR2 SASEGT. The J segment lost 4 bases and the V segment lost 4 bases, leaving 6 bases of the junction unmatched. CDR3 length: 14 residues. In DNA form, the CDR3 reads TGTGCCAGCAGTGCCTGGGACAGGATTTACGAGCAGTACTTC. As protein: CASSAWDRIYEQYF.

The chain couples TRBV4-3 to TRBJ2-1, with 11 bases aligning to TRBD2. The CDR3 length is 15 residues. Germline loops: CDR1 LGHNA, CDR2 YSLEER. V was clipped by 2 bases and J by 9 bases; unmatched bases: 6. The chain's CDR3 is CASSQYTSGSTEQFF. The CDR3 DNA sequence: TGCGCCAGCAGCCAATATACTAGCGGGAGTACTGAGCAGTTCTTC.

This clone was counted once. The chain recombines TRBV7-2 with TRBJ1-2; TRBD1 aligns across 8 bases. Trimming cost V 5 bases and J 3 bases; bases outside gene matches: 11. CDR3 length equals 16 residues. CDR1 is SGHTA and CDR2 is FQGNSA in the germline V gene. The CDR3 region is CASSPRQGNLHYGYTF. CDR3 bases: TGTGCCAGCAGCCCCCGACAGGGGAACTTGCACTATGGCTACACCTTC.